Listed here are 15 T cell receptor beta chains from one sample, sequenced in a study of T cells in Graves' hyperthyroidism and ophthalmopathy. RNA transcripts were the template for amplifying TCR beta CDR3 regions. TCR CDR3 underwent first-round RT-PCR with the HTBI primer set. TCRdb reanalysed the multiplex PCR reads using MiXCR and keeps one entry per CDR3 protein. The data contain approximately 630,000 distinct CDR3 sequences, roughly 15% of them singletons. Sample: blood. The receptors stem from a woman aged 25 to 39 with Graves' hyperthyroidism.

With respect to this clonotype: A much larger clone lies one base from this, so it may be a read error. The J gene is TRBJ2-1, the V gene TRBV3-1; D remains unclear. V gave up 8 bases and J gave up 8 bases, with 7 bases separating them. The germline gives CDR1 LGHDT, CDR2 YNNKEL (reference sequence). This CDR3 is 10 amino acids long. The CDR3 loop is CASGSYEQFF. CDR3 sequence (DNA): TGTGCCAGCGGTTCCTATGAGCAGTTCTTC.

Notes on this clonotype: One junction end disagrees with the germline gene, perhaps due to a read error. The CDR3 region is CASSLAGGGWLSYKQYF. The CDR3 DNA reads TGTGCCAGCAGCTTGGCGGGCGGGGGCTGGCTCTCCTACAAGCAGTACTTC. The rearrangement links TRBV5-8 to TRBJ2-7; maybe TRBD2 (7 bases). The CDR3 has 17 amino acids. CDR1 is SGHTS and CDR2 is YDEGEE in the germline V gene.

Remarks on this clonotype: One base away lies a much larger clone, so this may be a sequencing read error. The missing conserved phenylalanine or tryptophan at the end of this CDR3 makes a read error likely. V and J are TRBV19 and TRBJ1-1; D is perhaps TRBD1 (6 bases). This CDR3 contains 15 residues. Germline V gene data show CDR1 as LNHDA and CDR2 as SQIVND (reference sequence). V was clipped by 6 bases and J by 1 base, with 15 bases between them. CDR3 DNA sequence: TGTGCCAGTAGGAAATGGACAGAGCAGAACACTGAAGCTTTCCTT. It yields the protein CASRKWTEQNTEAFL.

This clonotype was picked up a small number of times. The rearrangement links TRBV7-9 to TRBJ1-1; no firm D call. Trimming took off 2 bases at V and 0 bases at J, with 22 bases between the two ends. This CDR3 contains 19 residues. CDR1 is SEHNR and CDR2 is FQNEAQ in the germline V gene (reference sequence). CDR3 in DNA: TGTGCCAGCAGCTTATATTCCGGGAGGGAGAAGTTCATGAACACTGAAGCTTTCTTT. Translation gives CASSLYSGREKFMNTEAFF. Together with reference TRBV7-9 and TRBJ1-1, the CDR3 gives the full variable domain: DTGVSQNPRHKITKRGQNVTFRCDPISEHNRLYWYRQTLGQGPEFLTYFQNEAQLEKSRLLSDRFSAERPKGSFSTLEIQRTEQGDSAMYLCASSLYSGREKFMNTEAFFGQGTRLTVV.

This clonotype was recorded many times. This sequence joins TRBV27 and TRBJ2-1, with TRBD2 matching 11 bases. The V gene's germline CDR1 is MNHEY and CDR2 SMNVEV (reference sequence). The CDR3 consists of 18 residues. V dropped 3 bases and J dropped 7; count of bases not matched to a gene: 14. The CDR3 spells CASSFVPPSRLAGNEQFF. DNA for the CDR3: TGTGCCAGCAGTTTCGTCCCGCCCAGCCGACTAGCGGGGAATGAGCAGTTCTTC.

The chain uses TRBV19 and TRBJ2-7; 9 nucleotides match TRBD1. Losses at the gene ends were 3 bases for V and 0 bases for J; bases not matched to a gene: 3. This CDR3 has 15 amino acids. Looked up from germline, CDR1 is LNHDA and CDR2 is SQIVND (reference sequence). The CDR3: CASSMGTGYSYEQYF. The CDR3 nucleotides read TGTGCCAGTAGTATGGGGACAGGGTACTCCTACGAGCAGTACTTC.

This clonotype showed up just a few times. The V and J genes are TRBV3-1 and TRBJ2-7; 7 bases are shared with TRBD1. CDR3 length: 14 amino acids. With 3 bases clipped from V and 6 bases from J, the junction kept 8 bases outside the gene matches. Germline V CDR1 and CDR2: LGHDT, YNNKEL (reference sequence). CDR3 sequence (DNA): TGTGCCAGCAGCCACTACAGGGGTCCGAGCGAGCAGTACTTC. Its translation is CASSHYRGPSEQYF.

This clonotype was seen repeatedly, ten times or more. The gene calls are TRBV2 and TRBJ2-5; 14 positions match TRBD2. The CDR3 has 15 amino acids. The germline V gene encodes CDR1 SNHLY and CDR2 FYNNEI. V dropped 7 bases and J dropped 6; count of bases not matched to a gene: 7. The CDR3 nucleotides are TGTGCCAGCACCCGGACTAGCGGGAGGATAAAGACCCAGTACTTC. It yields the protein CASTRTSGRIKTQYF.

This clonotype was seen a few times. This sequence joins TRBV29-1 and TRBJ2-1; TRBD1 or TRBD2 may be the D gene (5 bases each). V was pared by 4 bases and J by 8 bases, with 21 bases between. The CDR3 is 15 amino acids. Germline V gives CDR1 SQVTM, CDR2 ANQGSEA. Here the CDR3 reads CSVVGSTWGNDEQFF. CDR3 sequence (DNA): TGCAGCGTTGTGGGGAGTACTTGGGGGAACGATGAGCAGTTCTTC.

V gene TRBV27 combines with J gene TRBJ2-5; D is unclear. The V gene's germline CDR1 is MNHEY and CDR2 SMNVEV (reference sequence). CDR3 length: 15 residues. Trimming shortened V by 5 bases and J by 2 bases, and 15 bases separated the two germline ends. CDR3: CASSHGYAEQETQYF. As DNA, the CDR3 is TGTGCCAGCAGTCATGGTTACGCCGAACAAGAGACCCAGTACTTC.

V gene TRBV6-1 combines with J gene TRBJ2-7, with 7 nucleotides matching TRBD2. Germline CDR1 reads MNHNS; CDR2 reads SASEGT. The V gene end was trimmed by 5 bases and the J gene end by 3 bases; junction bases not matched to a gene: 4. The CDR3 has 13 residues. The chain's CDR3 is CASSSGLFYEQYF. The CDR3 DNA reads TGTGCCAGCAGTTCGGGACTATTCTACGAGCAGTACTTC.

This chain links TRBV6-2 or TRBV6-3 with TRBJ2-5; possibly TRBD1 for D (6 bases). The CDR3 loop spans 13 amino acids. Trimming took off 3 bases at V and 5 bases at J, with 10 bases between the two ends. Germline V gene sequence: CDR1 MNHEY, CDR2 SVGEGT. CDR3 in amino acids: CASSYGDTETQYF. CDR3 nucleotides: TGTGCCAGCAGTTATGGGGACACGGAGACCCAGTACTTC.

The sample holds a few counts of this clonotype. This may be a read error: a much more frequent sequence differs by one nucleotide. The CDR3 region is CASSPSADLSYEQYF. CDR3 sequence (DNA): TGTGCCAGCAGCCCCTCCGCGGACCTCTCCTACGAGCAGTACTTC. The chain has TRBV9 and TRBJ2-7; D uncertain. CDR1 and CDR2 from the germline V gene are SGDLS and YYNGEE. V was shortened by 4 bases and J by 0 bases, with 14 bases between the two germline ends. The CDR3 consists of 15 residues. The entire variable domain, with the rest obtained from reference TRBV9 and TRBJ2-7, is as follows: DSGVTQTPKHLITATGQRVTLRCSPRSGDLSVYWYQQSLDQGLQFLIQYYNGEERAKGNILERFSAQQFPDLHSELNLSSLELGDSALYFCASSPSADLSYEQYFGPGTRLTVT.

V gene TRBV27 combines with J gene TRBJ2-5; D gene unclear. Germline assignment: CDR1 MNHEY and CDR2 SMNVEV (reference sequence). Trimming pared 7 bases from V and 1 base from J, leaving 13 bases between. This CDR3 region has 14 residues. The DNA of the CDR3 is TGTGCCAGCACCAGGTCGAAGTTCCAAGAGACCCAGTACTTC. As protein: CASTRSKFQETQYF.

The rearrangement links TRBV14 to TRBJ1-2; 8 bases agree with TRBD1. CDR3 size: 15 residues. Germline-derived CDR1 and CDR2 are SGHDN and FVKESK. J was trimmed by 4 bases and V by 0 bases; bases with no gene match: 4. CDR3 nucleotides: TGTGCCAGCAGCCAAGATAGGGACAGGTCCTATGGCTACACCTTC. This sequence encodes CASSQDRDRSYGYTF.